The sequence of this TCR beta chain was determined in a study of cytomegalovirus exposure and HLA in healthy donors. Whole-study findings and limits: Overall, 164 TCR beta chains were annotated as cytomegalovirus-associated. For most TCR beta V segments, an earlier analysis put the productive rate at about 87% or about 30% of the time. HLA-A and HLA-B allele assignments for most subjects were reportedly predicted accurately using TCR beta sequences.

J was trimmed by 8 bases and V by 4 bases; bases with no gene match: 15. The germline V gene encodes CDR1 MGHRA and CDR2 YSYEKL. The CDR3 length is 18 residues. This PCR relied on a set of 60 Vbeta primers and 13 Jbeta primers. The method was immunoSEQ multiplex PCR; TCRdb's version includes in-frame clones alone and lacks a portion of them. Among 74,000 or so clones listed, roughly 76% were seen once. This clone was seen only once. What it recognizes is unknown. The V gene is TRBV4-1, the J gene TRBJ1-5; TRBD1 agrees at 12 bases. This TCR was sampled from a woman in her 40s in good health and CMV-seronegative. The sequenced sample was PBMCs. The CDR3: CASSPSPGQGAREKPQHF. In nucleotides, the CDR3 is TGCGCCAGCAGCCCCTCACCGGGACAGGGGGCGAGGGAGAAGCCCCAGCATTTT.